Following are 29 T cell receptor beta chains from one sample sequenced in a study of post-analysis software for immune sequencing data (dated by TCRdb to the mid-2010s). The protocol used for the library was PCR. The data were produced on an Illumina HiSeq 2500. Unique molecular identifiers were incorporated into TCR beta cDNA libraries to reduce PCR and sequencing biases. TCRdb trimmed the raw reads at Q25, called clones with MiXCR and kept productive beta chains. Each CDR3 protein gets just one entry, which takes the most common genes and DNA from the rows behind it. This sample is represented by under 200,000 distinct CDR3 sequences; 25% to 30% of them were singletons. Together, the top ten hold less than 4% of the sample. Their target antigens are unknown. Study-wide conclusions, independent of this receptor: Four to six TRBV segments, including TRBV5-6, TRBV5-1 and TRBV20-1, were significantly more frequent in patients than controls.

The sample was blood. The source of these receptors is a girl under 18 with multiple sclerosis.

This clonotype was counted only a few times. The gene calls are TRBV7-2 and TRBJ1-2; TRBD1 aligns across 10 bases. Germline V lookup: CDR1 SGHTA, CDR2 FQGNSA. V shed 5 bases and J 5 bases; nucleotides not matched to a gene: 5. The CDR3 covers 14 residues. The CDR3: CASSVTGQGYGYTF. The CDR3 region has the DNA TGTGCCAGCAGCGTTACGGGACAGGGGTATGGCTACACCTTC.

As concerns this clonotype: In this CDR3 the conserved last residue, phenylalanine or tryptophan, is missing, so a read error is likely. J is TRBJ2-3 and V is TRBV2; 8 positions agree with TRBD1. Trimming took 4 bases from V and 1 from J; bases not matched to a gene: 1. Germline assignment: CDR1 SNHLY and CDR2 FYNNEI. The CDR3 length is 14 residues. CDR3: CASSADRGTDTQYC. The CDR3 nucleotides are TGTGCCAGCAGTGCGGACAGGGGCACAGATACGCAGTATTGT.

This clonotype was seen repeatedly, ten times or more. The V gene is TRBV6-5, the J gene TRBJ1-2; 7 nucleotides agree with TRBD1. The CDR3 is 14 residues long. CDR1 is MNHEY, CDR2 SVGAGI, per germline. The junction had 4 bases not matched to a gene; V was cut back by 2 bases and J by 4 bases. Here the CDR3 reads CASSYGGQPYGYTF. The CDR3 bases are TGTGCCAGCAGTTACGGGGGACAGCCCTATGGCTACACCTTC.

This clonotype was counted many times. The CDR3 is CASSGDRGETQYF. In DNA form, the CDR3 reads TGTGCCAGCAGTGGAGACAGGGGTGAGACCCAGTACTTC. The chain is built from TRBV6-4 and TRBJ2-5, with TRBD1 matching over 8 bases. The CDR3 is made up of 13 amino acids. Trimming at V came to 4 bases and at J to 5 bases, leaving 3 bases not matched to a gene. Germline assignment: CDR1 MRHNA and CDR2 SNTAGT.

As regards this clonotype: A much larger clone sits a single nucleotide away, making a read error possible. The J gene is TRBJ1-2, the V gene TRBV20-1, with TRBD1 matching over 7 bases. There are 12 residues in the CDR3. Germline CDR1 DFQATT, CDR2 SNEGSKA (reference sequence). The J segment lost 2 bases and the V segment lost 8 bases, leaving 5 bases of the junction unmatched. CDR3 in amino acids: CSTGQTNYGYTF. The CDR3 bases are TGCAGTACGGGACAGACCAACTATGGCTACACCTTC.

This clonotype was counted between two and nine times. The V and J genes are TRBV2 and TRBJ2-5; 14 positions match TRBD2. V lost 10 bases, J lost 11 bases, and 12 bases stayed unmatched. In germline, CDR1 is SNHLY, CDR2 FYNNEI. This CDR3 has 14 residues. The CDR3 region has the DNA TGTGCCATCCCCGGGACTAGCGGGAGTGGTGAGCAGTACTTC. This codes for CAIPGTSGSGEQYF.

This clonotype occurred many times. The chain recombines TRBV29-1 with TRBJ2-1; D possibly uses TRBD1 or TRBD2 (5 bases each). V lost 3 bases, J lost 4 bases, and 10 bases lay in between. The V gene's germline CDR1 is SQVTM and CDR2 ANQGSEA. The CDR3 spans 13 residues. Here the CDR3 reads CSVEGVSYNEQFF. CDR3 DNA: TGCAGCGTTGAGGGGGTTTCATACAATGAGCAGTTCTTC.

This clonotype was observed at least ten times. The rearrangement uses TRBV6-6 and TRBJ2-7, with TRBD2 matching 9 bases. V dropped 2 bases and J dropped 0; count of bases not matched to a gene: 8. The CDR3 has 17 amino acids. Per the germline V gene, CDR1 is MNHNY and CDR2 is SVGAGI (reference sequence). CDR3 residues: CASSYEAGGVVSYEQYF. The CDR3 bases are TGTGCCAGCAGTTACGAAGCGGGGGGAGTGGTCTCCTACGAGCAGTACTTC.

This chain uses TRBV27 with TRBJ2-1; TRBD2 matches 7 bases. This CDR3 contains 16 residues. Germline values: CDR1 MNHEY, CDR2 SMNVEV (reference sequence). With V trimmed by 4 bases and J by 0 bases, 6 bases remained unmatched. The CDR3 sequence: CASSSLTSYSYNEQFF. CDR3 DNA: TGTGCCAGCAGTTCCCTGACTAGCTACTCCTACAATGAGCAGTTCTTC.

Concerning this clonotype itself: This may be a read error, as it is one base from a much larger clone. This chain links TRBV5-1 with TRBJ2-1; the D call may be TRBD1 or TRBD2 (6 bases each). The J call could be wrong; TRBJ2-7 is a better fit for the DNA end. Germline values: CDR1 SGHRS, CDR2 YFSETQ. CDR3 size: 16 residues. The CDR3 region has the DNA TGCGCCAGCAGCCCCGTCCTGGGGGGCTCCTACAATGAGCAGTACTTC. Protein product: CASSPVLGGSYNEQYF.

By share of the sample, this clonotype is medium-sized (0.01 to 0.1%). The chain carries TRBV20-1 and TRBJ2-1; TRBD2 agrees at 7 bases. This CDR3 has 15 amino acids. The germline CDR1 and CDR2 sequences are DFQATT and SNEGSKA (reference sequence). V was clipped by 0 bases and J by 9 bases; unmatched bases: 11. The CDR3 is CSARDFGGGPSEQFF. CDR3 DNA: TGCAGTGCTAGAGATTTTGGGGGAGGGCCGAGTGAGCAGTTCTTC.

CDR3 protein: CASSLRAGLAGGTFEQYF. CDR3 in DNA: TGTGCCAGCAGTTTACGGGCCGGACTAGCGGGAGGAACCTTCGAGCAGTACTTC. This sequence joins TRBV6-5 and TRBJ2-1; TRBD2 agrees at 14 bases. The DNA end lines up better with TRBJ2-7; the J call may be wrong. CDR1 is MNHEY, CDR2 SVGAGI, per germline. CDR3 length: 18 residues.

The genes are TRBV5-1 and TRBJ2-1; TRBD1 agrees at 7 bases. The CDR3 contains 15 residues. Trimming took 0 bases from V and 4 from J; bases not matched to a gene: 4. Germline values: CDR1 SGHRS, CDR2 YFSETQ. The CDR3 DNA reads TGCGCCAGCAGCTTGGGGGACAGTGAGTACAATGAGCAGTTCTTC. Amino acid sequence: CASSLGDSEYNEQFF. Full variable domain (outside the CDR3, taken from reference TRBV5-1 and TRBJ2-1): KAGVTQTPRYLIKTRGQQVTLSCSPISGHRSVSWYQQTPGQGLQFLFEYFSETQRNKGNFPGRFSGRQFSNSRSEMNVSTLELGDSALYLCASSLGDSEYNEQFFGPGTRLTVL.

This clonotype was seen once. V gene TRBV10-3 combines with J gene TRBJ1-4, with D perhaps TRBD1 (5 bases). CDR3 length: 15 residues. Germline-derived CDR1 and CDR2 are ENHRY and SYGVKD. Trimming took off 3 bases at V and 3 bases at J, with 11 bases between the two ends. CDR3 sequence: CAISDQLGANEKLFF. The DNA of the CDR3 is TGTGCCATCAGTGACCAGCTGGGGGCTAATGAAAAACTGTTTTTT.

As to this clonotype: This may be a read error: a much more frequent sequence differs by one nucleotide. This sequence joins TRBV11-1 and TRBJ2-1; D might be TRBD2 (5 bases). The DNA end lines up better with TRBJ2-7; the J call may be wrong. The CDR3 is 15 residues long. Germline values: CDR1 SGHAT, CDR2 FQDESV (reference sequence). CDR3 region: CASSPLVHPGDEQYF. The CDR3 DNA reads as TGTGCCAGCAGCCCACTAGTCCACCCGGGCGATGAGCAGTACTTC.

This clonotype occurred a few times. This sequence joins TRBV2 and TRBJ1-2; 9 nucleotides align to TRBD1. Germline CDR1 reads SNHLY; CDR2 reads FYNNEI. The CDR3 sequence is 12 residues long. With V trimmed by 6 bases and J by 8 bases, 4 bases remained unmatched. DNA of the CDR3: TGTGCCAGCAGGGGACAGGGTGACGGCTACACCTTC. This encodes CASRGQGDGYTF. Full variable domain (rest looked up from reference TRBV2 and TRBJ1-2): EPEVTQTPSHQVTQMGQEVILRCVPISNHLYFYWYRQILGQKVEFLVSFYNNEISEKSEIFDDQFSVERPDGSNFTLKIRSTKLEDSAMYFCASRGQGDGYTFGSGTRLTVV.

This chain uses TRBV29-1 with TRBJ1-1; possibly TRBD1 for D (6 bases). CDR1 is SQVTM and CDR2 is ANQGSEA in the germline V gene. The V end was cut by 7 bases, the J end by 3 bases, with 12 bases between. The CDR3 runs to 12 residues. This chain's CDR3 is CSAATGYTEAFF. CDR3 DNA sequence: TGCAGCGCAGCGACAGGCTACACTGAAGCTTTCTTT.

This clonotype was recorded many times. CDR3 loop: CASRMRSMGPSYGYTF. CDR3 DNA: TGTGCCAGCAGGATGAGGAGCATGGGACCTTCGTATGGCTACACCTTC. This rearrangement joins TRBV5-6 to TRBJ1-2, with D possibly matching TRBD1 (5 bases). The CDR3 has 16 amino acids. Per the germline V gene, CDR1 is SGHDT and CDR2 is YYEEEE. Trimming took 5 bases from V and 5 from J, leaving 22 bases between them.

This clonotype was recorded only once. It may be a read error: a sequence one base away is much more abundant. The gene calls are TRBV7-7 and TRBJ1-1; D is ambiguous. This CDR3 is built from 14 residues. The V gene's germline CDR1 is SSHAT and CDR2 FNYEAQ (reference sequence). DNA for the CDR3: TGTGCTAGCACCCCACGTCTCTACCGCGTCAAAGCTTTCTTT. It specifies CASTPRLYRVKAFF. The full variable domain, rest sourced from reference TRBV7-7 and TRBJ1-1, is GAGVSQSPRYKVTKRGQDVTLRCDPISSHATLYWYQQALGQGPEFLTYFNYEAQPDKSGLPSDRFSAERPEGSISTLTIQRTEQRDSAMYRCASTPRLYRVKAFFGQGTRLTVV.

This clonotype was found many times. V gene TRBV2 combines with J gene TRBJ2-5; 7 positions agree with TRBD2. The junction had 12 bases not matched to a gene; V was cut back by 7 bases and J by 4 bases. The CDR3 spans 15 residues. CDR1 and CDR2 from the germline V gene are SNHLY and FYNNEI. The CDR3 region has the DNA TGTGCCAGCACCCGAAGGGCCTCGGGAGGAGAGACCCAGTACTTC. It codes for CASTRRASGGETQYF.

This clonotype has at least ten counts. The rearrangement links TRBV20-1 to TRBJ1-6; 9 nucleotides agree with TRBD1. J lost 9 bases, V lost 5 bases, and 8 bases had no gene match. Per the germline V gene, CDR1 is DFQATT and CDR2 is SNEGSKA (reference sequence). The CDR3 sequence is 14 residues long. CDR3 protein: CSAFAGTGTSPLHF. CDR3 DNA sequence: TGCAGTGCTTTTGCCGGGACAGGGACTTCACCCCTCCACTTT.

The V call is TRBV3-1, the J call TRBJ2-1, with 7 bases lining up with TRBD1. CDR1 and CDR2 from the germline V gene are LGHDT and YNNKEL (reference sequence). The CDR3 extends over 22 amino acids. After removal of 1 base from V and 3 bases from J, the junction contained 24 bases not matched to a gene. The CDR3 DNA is TGTGCCAGCAGCCAAGTAGAGGGGGACAGCTTCTATCAGGGACCCGTCTACAATGAGCAGTTCTTC. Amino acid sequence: CASSQVEGDSFYQGPVYNEQFF.

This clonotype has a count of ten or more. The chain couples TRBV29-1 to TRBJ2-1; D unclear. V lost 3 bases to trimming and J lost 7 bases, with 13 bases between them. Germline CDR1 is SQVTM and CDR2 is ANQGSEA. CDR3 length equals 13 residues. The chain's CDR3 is CSVDPATTNEQFF. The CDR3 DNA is TGCAGCGTTGACCCGGCCACTACAAATGAGCAGTTCTTC.

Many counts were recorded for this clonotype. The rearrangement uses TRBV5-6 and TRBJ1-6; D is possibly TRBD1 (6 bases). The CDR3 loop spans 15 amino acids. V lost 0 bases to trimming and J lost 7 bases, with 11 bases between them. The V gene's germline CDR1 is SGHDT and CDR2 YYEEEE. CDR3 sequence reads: CASSLVDRPNSPLHF. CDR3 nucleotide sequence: TGTGCCAGCAGCTTGGTGGACAGACCAAATTCACCCCTCCACTTT.

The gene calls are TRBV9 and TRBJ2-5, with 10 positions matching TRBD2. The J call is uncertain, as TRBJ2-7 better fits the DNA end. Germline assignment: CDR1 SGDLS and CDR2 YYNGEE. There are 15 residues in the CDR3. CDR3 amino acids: CASSGRAGGPYEQYF. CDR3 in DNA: TGTGCCAGCAGCGGACGAGCGGGGGGGCCCTACGAGCAGTACTTC.

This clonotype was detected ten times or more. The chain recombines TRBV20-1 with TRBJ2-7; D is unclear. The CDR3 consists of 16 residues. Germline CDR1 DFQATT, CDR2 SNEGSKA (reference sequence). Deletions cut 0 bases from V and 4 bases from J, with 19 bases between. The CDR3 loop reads CSARDLPLLPPYEQYF. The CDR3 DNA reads TGCAGTGCTAGAGATCTTCCCCTGCTACCGCCTTACGAGCAGTACTTC.

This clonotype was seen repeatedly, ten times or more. CDR3 in amino acids: CASSLVRGGPFNEQFF. The CDR3 DNA reads as TGCGCCAGCAGCTTGGTGCGGGGAGGGCCCTTCAATGAGCAGTTCTTC. The V gene is TRBV5-1, the J gene TRBJ2-1; 7 nucleotides line up with TRBD2. The V segment lost 0 bases and the J segment 6 bases; nucleotides outside the gene matches: 9. The CDR3 extends over 16 amino acids. The germline gives CDR1 SGHRS, CDR2 YFSETQ. Together with reference TRBV5-1 and TRBJ2-1, the CDR3 gives the full variable domain: KAGVTQTPRYLIKTRGQQVTLSCSPISGHRSVSWYQQTPGQGLQFLFEYFSETQRNKGNFPGRFSGRQFSNSRSEMNVSTLELGDSALYLCASSLVRGGPFNEQFFGPGTRLTVL.

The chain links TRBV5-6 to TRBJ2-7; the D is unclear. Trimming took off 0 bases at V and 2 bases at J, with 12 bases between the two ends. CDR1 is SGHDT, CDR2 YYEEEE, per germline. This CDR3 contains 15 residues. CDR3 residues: CASSLGLTTTYEQYF. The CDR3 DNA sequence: TGTGCCAGCAGCTTGGGACTGACGACGACCTACGAGCAGTACTTC.

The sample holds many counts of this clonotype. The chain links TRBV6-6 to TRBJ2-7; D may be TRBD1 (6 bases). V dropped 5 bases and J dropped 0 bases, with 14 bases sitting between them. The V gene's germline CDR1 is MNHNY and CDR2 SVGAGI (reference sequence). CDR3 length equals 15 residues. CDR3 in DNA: TGTGCCAGCAGTCCCGGCAGGGGCTTCTCCTACGAGCAGTACTTC. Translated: CASSPGRGFSYEQYF.